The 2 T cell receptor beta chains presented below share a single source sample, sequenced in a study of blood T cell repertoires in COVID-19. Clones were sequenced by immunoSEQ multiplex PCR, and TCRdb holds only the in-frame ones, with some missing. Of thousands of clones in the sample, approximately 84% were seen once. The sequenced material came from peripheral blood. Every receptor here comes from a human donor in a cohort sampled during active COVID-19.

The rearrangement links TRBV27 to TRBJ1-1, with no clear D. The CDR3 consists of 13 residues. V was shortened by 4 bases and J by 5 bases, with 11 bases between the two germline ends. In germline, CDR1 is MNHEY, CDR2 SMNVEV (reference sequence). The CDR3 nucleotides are TGTGCCAGCAGTTCCTCCGCCCGGACTGAAGCTTTCTTT. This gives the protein CASSSSARTEAFF.

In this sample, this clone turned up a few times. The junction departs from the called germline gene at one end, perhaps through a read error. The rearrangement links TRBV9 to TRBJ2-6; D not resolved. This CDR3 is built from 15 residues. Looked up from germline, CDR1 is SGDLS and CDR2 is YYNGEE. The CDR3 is CASGVKHSGANVLTF. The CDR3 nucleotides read TGTGCCAGCGGCGTCAAACACTCTGGGGCCAACGTCCTGACTTTC.